This TCR beta chain is drawn from a study of T-cell reconstitution after alpha-beta-depleted transplantation in children. General study results and limits: Diversity and T-cell counts at one year after transplant derived mostly from new T cells. Diversity of TCRbeta at day 60 was high in some patients, arising from surviving recipient T cells and thymic progenitors. Where alpha-beta T cells came from about two months after transplant was reportedly several hundred expanded graft clones.

Germline trimming cut 6 bases from V and 4 bases from J; bases unmatched to any gene: 5. This CDR3 region has 15 residues. CDR1 MRHNA and CDR2 SNTAGT come from the germline V gene. This clonotype was detected ten times or more. Its antigen is still unknown. As it was prepared, the TCRbeta library received unique molecular identifiers. TCRdb passed the PCR reads through MiXCR, listing each CDR3 protein once. The sample includes around 94,000 distinct CDR3 sequences, under 9% seen only once; the top ten take around 15%. This TCR was recovered from a boy aged 2 to 10 with acute lymphoblastic leukemia, due to receive a stem cell transplant. The chain joins TRBV6-4 to TRBJ2-2, with 10 bases lining up with TRBD2. This specimen was PBMCs, taken before TCRalphabeta/CD19-depleted stem cell transplant. In nucleotides, the CDR3 is TGTGCCAGCAGCCCTAGCGGGGGAGGCACCGGGGAGCTGTTTTTT. It codes for CASSPSGGGTGELFF.